This passage covers 9 T cell receptor beta chains from one sample sequenced in a study of CD8 T cells in ankylosing spondylitis. Each CDR3 protein is one row after TCRdb ran MiXCR on the 5' RACE reads. The sample contains about 90,000 distinct CDR3 sequences, around 26% of which appear only once. The sequenced material came from blood, either unsorted or a sorted T cell fraction (not recorded which). The receptors here all came from a male donor with ankylosing spondylitis or in good health (not recorded which).

The V and J genes are TRBV24-1 and TRBJ1-2; no firm D call. The CDR3 totals 14 residues. The V end was cut by 3 bases, the J end by 4 bases, with 11 bases between. CDR1 is KGHDR and CDR2 is SFDVKD in the germline V gene. The CDR3 spells CATSDRPRTYGYTF. CDR3 coding DNA: TGTGCCACCAGTGATCGCCCCCGCACCTATGGCTACACCTTC.

This clonotype was picked up a small number of times. The rearrangement joins TRBV27 to TRBJ2-4; 7 nucleotides agree with TRBD2. The CDR3 has 14 residues. With 8 bases clipped from V and 8 bases from J, the junction kept 12 bases outside the gene matches. Germline assignment: CDR1 MNHEY and CDR2 SMNVEV (reference sequence). The CDR3 coding sequence is TGTGCCAGCCGAACTAGCGATTGGAGGGACATTCAGTACTTC. Encoded protein: CASRTSDWRDIQYF.

The chain joins TRBV5-1 to TRBJ1-1, with D possibly TRBD1 on 6 matching bases. In germline, CDR1 is SGHRS, CDR2 YFSETQ. The CDR3 runs to 13 residues. V was shortened by 7 bases and J by 1 base, with 11 bases between the two germline ends. The CDR3: CASPGHRNTEAFF. The CDR3, as DNA: TGCGCCAGCCCGGGACATAGGAACACTGAAGCTTTCTTT.

The V and J genes are TRBV9 and TRBJ1-6, with D hard to call. The CDR3 consists of 16 residues. Trimming left V 0 bases short and J 6 bases short, with 13 bases between. The germline V gene has CDR1 SGDLS and CDR2 YYNGEE. The CDR3, as DNA: TGTGCCAGCAGCGTAGAACCAGGTAGAGGTAATTCACCCCTCCACTTT. It is translated as CASSVEPGRGNSPLHF. Drawing the rest from reference TRBV9 and TRBJ1-6, the complete variable domain is DSGVTQTPKHLITATGQRVTLRCSPRSGDLSVYWYQQSLDQGLQFLIQYYNGEERAKGNILERFSAQQFPDLHSELNLSSLELGDSALYFCASSVEPGRGNSPLHFGNGTRLTVT.

This clonotype was observed a handful of times. The J gene is TRBJ2-5, the V gene TRBV12-3 or TRBV12-4, with 10 bases aligning to TRBD1. The CDR3 is made up of 14 amino acids. J gave up 4 bases and V 6 bases, and 5 bases lay outside the gene matches. This CDR3 reads CASRLGQGSETQYF. CDR3 sequence (DNA): TGTGCCAGCAGGTTGGGACAGGGGTCAGAGACCCAGTACTTC.

The chain is built from TRBV5-1 and TRBJ1-1, with D maybe TRBD1 (6 bases). CDR1 and CDR2 from the germline V gene are SGHRS and YFSETQ. The CDR3 spans 14 residues. Trimming took off 5 bases at V and 6 bases at J, with 17 bases between the two ends. The CDR3 DNA is TGCGCCAGCAGTTCCTCTACAGGGAGGCCTGAAGCTTTCTTT. This translates into CASSSSTGRPEAFF.

The chain couples TRBV12-3 or TRBV12-4 to TRBJ2-6, with unresolved D. This CDR3 is built from 14 residues. The V gene lost 1 base and the J gene lost 3 bases, with 4 bases spanning the gap. The CDR3 here is CASSLGFGANVLTF. The CDR3 bases are TGTGCCAGCAGTTTAGGGTTTGGGGCCAACGTCCTGACTTTC.

This clonotype has only a few counts. The V gene is TRBV14, the J gene TRBJ1-1; D is ambiguous. V was cut by 4 bases and J by 1 base, with 7 bases left in between. The germline V gene encodes CDR1 SGHDN and CDR2 FVKESK. This CDR3 comprises 13 residues. CDR3 sequence (DNA): TGTGCCAGCAGCCTCCAGTCGAACACTGAAGCTTTCTTT. Protein sequence: CASSLQSNTEAFF.

This CDR3 is CASRARTGSTDTQYF. In DNA, the CDR3 is TGCGCCAGCAGGGCGCGGACAGGGAGCACAGATACGCAGTATTTT. This chain links TRBV5-1 with TRBJ2-3, with 8 bases matching TRBD1. Trimming removed 5 bases from V and 0 bases from J; junction bases left unmatched: 5. Germline values: CDR1 SGHRS, CDR2 YFSETQ. The CDR3 is 15 residues long.